These 27 T cell receptor beta chains share one sample of origin, sequenced in a study of T cell repertoires in cytomegalovirus infection. The antigens for these receptors are not known. TCRdb called the reads again in MiXCR, with one record for every CDR3 protein. Altogether 830,000 or so distinct CDR3 sequences are present, approximately 29% being singletons, with the ten largest covering around 12%. The specimen comprised cultured CD8+ T cells from PBMCs, sampled from culture after CMV antigen stimulation. These receptors all come from a human donor in good health (CMV status not recorded). Some clones in this sample may be carry-over from other donors' samples.

V and J are TRBV5-4 and TRBJ1-2; D might be TRBD1 (6 bases). The V end was cut by 2 bases, the J end by 3 bases, with 11 bases between. CDR1 is SGHNT, CDR2 YYREEE, per germline (reference sequence). CDR3 length: 14 amino acids. The CDR3 sequence is CASSLAGEDYGYTF. The CDR3 bases are TGTGCCAGCAGCTTAGCAGGGGAAGACTATGGCTACACCTTC.

CDR3: CASSLWRRRGIEETQYF. The CDR3 bases are TGTGCCAGCAGCTTATGGAGGAGAAGAGGGATCGAAGAGACCCAGTACTTC. The V and J genes are TRBV11-2 and TRBJ2-5, with TRBD2 as a possible D gene (5 bases). V shed 2 bases and J shed 3 bases, with 19 bases lying between them. The CDR3 sequence is 17 residues long. Germline V lookup: CDR1 SGHAT, CDR2 FQNNGV.

Only a few counts were recorded for this clonotype. The V gene is TRBV18, the J gene TRBJ1-5, with D possibly being TRBD1 (5 bases). This CDR3 comprises 17 residues. Germline lookup yields CDR1 KGHSH and CDR2 LQKENI. Trimming removed 1 base from V and 2 bases from J, with 15 bases in between. CDR3 loop: CASSPREGDEGNQPQHF. The CDR3, as DNA: TGTGCCAGCTCACCACGGGAAGGGGACGAAGGCAATCAGCCCCAGCATTTT.

The rearrangement joins TRBV12-5 to TRBJ2-3; D is perhaps TRBD1 or TRBD2 (5 bases each). V lost 6 bases to trimming and J lost 3 bases, with 16 bases between them. Germline lookup yields CDR1 LGHNT and CDR2 FRNRAP. This CDR3 contains 15 residues. The CDR3 is CASGPQGRRTDTQYF. CDR3 bases: TGTGCTAGTGGACCCCAGGGTAGGAGGACAGATACGCAGTATTTT.

J is TRBJ1-1 and V is TRBV6-5; possibly TRBD1 for D (6 bases). Trimming removed 9 bases from V and 6 bases from J, with 11 bases in between. The CDR3 has 11 amino acids. In germline, CDR1 is MNHEY, CDR2 SVGAGI. CDR3 region: CASSWGPEAFF. DNA of the CDR3: TGTGCCAGTTCCTGGGGGCCTGAAGCTTTCTTT.

The chain has TRBV6-1 and TRBJ2-7, with D perhaps matching TRBD2 (6 bases). The length of the CDR3 is 13 residues. V was trimmed by 2 bases and J by 6 bases, leaving 11 bases between them. Germline V gives CDR1 MNHNS, CDR2 SASEGT. The CDR3 sequence is CASSEMEGPEQYF. The DNA for the CDR3 is TGTGCCAGCAGTGAAATGGAGGGACCCGAGCAGTACTTC.

This clonotype occurred a few times. J is TRBJ2-7 and V is TRBV7-8; 12 positions agree with TRBD2. This CDR3 region has 17 residues. The V gene end was trimmed by 5 bases and the J gene end by 6 bases; junction bases not matched to a gene: 14. Per germline, CDR1 SGHVS and CDR2 FQNEAQ. CDR3 bases: TGTGCCAGCAGCGGGACAGGGAAACTAGCGGGGGGTTTCGAGCAGTACTTC. Amino acid sequence: CASSGTGKLAGGFEQYF.

In this sample, this clonotype turned up a few times. This rearrangement joins TRBV5-5 to TRBJ1-2; D remains unclear. Trimming removed 0 bases at V and 4 bases at J, with 16 bases between. The V gene's germline CDR1 is SGHKS and CDR2 YYEKEE (reference sequence). The CDR3 covers 16 residues. Written as DNA, the CDR3 is TGTGCCAGCAGCTTGGTCTATGCCCCCGAGATCTATGGCTACACCTTC. It specifies CASSLVYAPEIYGYTF.

Many counts were recorded for this clonotype. V gene TRBV7-6 combines with J gene TRBJ2-7, with D maybe TRBD2 (5 bases). Per the germline V gene, CDR1 is SGHVS and CDR2 is FNYEAQ. Trimming shortened V by 5 bases and J by 4 bases, and 18 bases separated the two germline ends. The CDR3 loop spans 15 amino acids. In nucleotides, the CDR3 is TGTGCCAGCAGCCCCCGTGGTAGCGAGGCATACGAGCAGTACTTC. Amino acid sequence: CASSPRGSEAYEQYF.

In this sample, this clonotype turned up many times. The chain carries TRBV12-3 or TRBV12-4 and TRBJ1-5, with unresolved D. Between the trimmed V and J ends, which lost 5 bases and 11 bases, there was a span of 13 bases. The CDR3 has 12 residues. The CDR3 DNA is TGTGCCAGCAGTATGGAGATCGAGGCCCAGCATTTT. This encodes CASSMEIEAQHF.

This clonotype showed up many times. CDR3: CASSLILMDTEAFF. The CDR3 bases are TGTGCCAGCAGCTTAATCCTCATGGACACTGAAGCTTTCTTT. The chain carries TRBV7-9 and TRBJ1-1, with D unresolved. CDR1 SEHNR and CDR2 FQNEAQ come from the germline V gene (reference sequence). Trimming removed 2 bases from V and 3 bases from J, with 10 bases in between. This CDR3 is 14 amino acids long.

The CDR3 DNA follows: TGTGCCAGCAGCTTAGAAACGACAGGGGGTAAGAATGAGCAGTTCTTC. Residues: CASSLETTGGKNEQFF. The J gene is TRBJ2-1, the V gene TRBV7-6, with 9 nucleotides matching TRBD1. The germline V gene has CDR1 SGHVS and CDR2 FNYEAQ. V lost 1 base and J lost 7; bases outside the gene matches: 8. The CDR3 spans 16 residues.

This clonotype was found many times. The rearrangement joins TRBV7-9 to TRBJ2-1; D remains ambiguous. Trimming removed 6 bases at V and 5 bases at J, with 20 bases between. CDR1 SEHNR and CDR2 FQNEAQ come from the germline V gene (reference sequence). The CDR3 consists of 16 residues. The CDR3 here is CASSSDPEPTHNEQFF. As DNA, the CDR3 is TGTGCCAGCAGTAGTGATCCGGAGCCGACCCACAATGAGCAGTTCTTC. Combining the CDR3 with reference TRBV7-9 and TRBJ2-1 gives the whole variable domain DTGVSQNPRHKITKRGQNVTFRCDPISEHNRLYWYRQTLGQGPEFLTYFQNEAQLEKSRLLSDRFSAERPKGSFSTLEIQRTEQGDSAMYLCASSSDPEPTHNEQFFGPGTRLTVL.

The CDR3 region is CASSLVRAQETQYF. Here the CDR3 DNA reads TGTGCCAGCAGCTTAGTTAGAGCACAAGAGACCCAGTACTTC. The V and J genes are TRBV7-2 and TRBJ2-5; D remains ambiguous. Germline V lookup: CDR1 SGHTA, CDR2 FQGNSA. There are 14 residues in the CDR3. V lost 1 base to trimming and J lost 2 bases, with 8 bases between them.

This clonotype has a handful of counts. J is TRBJ1-6 and V is TRBV19; unclear D gene. Between the trimmed V and J ends, which lost 6 bases and 9 bases, there was a span of 15 bases. The CDR3 sequence is 14 residues long. Germline values: CDR1 LNHDA, CDR2 SQIVND (reference sequence). The CDR3 sequence is CASRLTPGRSPLHF. Here the CDR3 DNA reads TGTGCCAGTAGACTGACCCCTGGTCGTTCACCCCTCCACTTT.

This clonotype was seen ten or more times. The chain combines TRBV6-6 with TRBJ2-1, with TRBD1 matching 11 bases. This CDR3 is built from 16 residues. Germline V gene data show CDR1 as MNHNY and CDR2 as SVGAGI (reference sequence). The junction had 9 bases not matched to a gene; V was cut back by 4 bases and J by 7 bases. The CDR3 DNA follows: TGTGCCAGCAGTTTCCGGACAGGGGGCACCCCAAATGAGCAGTTCTTC. Residues: CASSFRTGGTPNEQFF.

For this clonotype: As the CDR3 is not closed by the conserved phenylalanine or tryptophan, this likely results from a read error. V gene TRBV18 combines with J gene TRBJ1-2; D unresolved. V shed 0 bases and J shed 6 bases, with 17 bases lying between them. CDR3 length: 16 residues. CDR1 and CDR2 from the germline V gene are KGHSH and LQKENI. The CDR3 DNA sequence: TGTGCCAGCTCACCACCGATGAGGATCAGAGGAAATGGCTACACCCTC. Protein: CASSPPMRIRGNGYTL.

The chain joins TRBV7-9 to TRBJ2-1; D may be TRBD1 or TRBD2 (6 bases each). Germline V gene data show CDR1 as SEHNR and CDR2 as FQNEAQ (reference sequence). V lost 1 base to trimming and J lost 8 bases, with 15 bases between them. The CDR3 contains 15 residues. DNA of the CDR3: TGTGCCAGCAGCTTAGTGGAGGGGGGTGAGGATGAGCAGTTCTTC. Its protein product is CASSLVEGGEDEQFF. The variable domain in full, completed from reference TRBV7-9 and TRBJ2-1, reads DTGVSQNPRHKITKRGQNVTFRCDPISEHNRLYWYRQTLGQGPEFLTYFQNEAQLEKSRLLSDRFSAERPKGSFSTLEIQRTEQGDSAMYLCASSLVEGGEDEQFFGPGTRLTVL.

The gene calls are TRBV4-2 and TRBJ2-3, with D perhaps TRBD1 (6 bases). Germline CDR1 and CDR2: LGHNA and YNFKEQ. The CDR3 loop spans 17 amino acids. Trimming removed 0 bases from V and 1 base from J, with 14 bases in between. The CDR3 region is CASSQDSLQGGTDTQYF. The CDR3 DNA reads as TGTGCCAGCAGCCAAGATTCCTTACAGGGCGGCACAGATACGCAGTATTTT.

Many counts were recorded for this clonotype. CDR3 loop: CASSHGLAGITYNEQFF. CDR3 nucleotides: TGTGCCAGCAGCCACGGACTAGCGGGGATCACCTACAATGAGCAGTTCTTC. This chain joins TRBV7-2 and TRBJ2-1; 12 bases agree with TRBD2. This CDR3 spans 17 amino acids. Germline loops: CDR1 SGHTA, CDR2 FQGNSA. The V segment lost 5 bases and the J segment 2 bases; nucleotides outside the gene matches: 7.

This clonotype occurred many times. CDR3 nucleotides: TGTGCCAGCAGTTTAGGAAGGGTCCCGAGCTATGGCTACACCTTC. Translated, it gives CASSLGRVPSYGYTF. The chain links TRBV12-3 or TRBV12-4 to TRBJ1-2; D not certain. The CDR3 sequence is 15 residues long. Trimming pared 1 base from V and 4 bases from J, leaving 13 bases between.

The chain combines TRBV7-6 with TRBJ1-2; D gene ambiguous. The CDR3 is 13 residues long. Trimming shortened V by 5 bases and J by 4 bases, and 11 bases separated the two germline ends. The germline V gene has CDR1 SGHVS and CDR2 FNYEAQ. CDR3 sequence reads: CASSPSEFYGYTF. The CDR3 region has the DNA TGTGCCAGCAGCCCCAGTGAATTCTATGGCTACACCTTC.

The V gene is TRBV6-2 or TRBV6-3, the J gene TRBJ2-7, with D possibly TRBD1 on 6 matching bases. Per the germline V gene, CDR1 is MNHEY and CDR2 is SVGEGT. The CDR3 totals 16 residues. Trimming removed 0 bases from V and 4 bases from J, with 16 bases in between. DNA for the CDR3: TGTGCCAGCAGTTACTCGTTCGAGACAGGAGATTACGAGCAGTACTTC. It is translated as CASSYSFETGDYEQYF.

The rearrangement joins TRBV11-2 to TRBJ2-1; D might be TRBD2 (7 bases). This CDR3 has 19 amino acids. Trimming left V 3 bases short and J 2 bases short, with 23 bases between. Germline values: CDR1 SGHAT, CDR2 FQNNGV. CDR3 sequence: CASSFSGRGGKRTYNEQFF. The CDR3 DNA reads TGTGCCAGCAGCTTTAGTGGGAGGGGGGGAAAAAGGACCTACAATGAGCAGTTCTTC.

This clonotype occurred a few times. V gene TRBV4-1 combines with J gene TRBJ1-5; D is possibly TRBD1 (5 bases). V gave up 4 bases and J gave up 3 bases, with 13 bases separating them. The CDR3 extends over 15 amino acids. The V gene's germline CDR1 is MGHRA and CDR2 YSYEKL. CDR3 region: CASSRGGGNNQPQHF. The CDR3 DNA is TGCGCCAGCAGCCGGGGCGGGGGGAACAATCAGCCCCAGCATTTT.

The chain links TRBV27 to TRBJ2-4, with no clear D. CDR3 size: 16 residues. The germline V and J ends were trimmed by 2 bases and 0 bases, with 11 bases remaining between them. CDR1 MNHEY and CDR2 SMNVEV come from the germline V gene (reference sequence). In DNA form, the CDR3 reads TGTGCCAGCAGTTTAATGGCGGAAGTAGCCAAAAACATTCAGTACTTC. Translation gives CASSLMAEVAKNIQYF.

The chain uses TRBV15 and TRBJ2-2; 11 bases agree with TRBD2. V lost 0 bases to trimming and J lost 0 bases; unmatched junction nucleotides: 9. Germline V gene sequence: CDR1 LNHNV, CDR2 YYDKDF (reference sequence). The CDR3 extends over 20 amino acids. The CDR3 DNA reads as TGTGCCACCAGCAGAGATCGTTCGCTAGCGGGGGGATCGAACACCGGGGAGCTGTTTTTT. As protein: CATSRDRSLAGGSNTGELFF.